This T cell receptor beta chain is drawn from a study of T cell repertoires in cytomegalovirus infection. V lost 4 bases, J lost 8 bases, and 15 bases stayed unmatched. CDR3 length: 17 amino acids. CDR1 is SGHVS and CDR2 is FNYEAQ in the germline V gene. In regard to this clonotype: Its cognate antigen is unknown.

TCRdb redid the calling of the reads with MiXCR, one entry per CDR3 protein. This sample has about 160,000 distinct CDR3 sequences, with roughly a fifth found just once. The rearrangement links TRBV7-6 to TRBJ2-1; 9 nucleotides match TRBD2. The source of this sequence is a human donor in good health (CMV status not recorded). Some clones in this sample may be carry-over from other donors' samples. The sequenced sample was CD8+ T cells from cultured PBMCs, obtained from culture after CMV antigen stimulation. CDR3 in amino acids: CASSSPLGGGARDEQFF. The CDR3 DNA reads TGTGCCAGCAGCTCACCCCTTGGCGGGGGGGCCCGGGATGAGCAGTTCTTC.